A single sample is the source of the 9 T cell receptor beta chains below, sequenced in a study of blood T cells in healthy people across ages. A second about 6 to 12 cycle PCR used barcoded and J-beta primers. TCRdb fed the 5' RACE reads into MiXCR, producing one record per CDR3 protein. Of approximately 2,000,000 distinct CDR3 sequences detected, 35% to 50% appear once; the ten largest clones hold under 25%. Sequenced input: blood. The receptors were gathered from a human donor in good health.

This clonotype has only a few counts. This chain uses TRBV5-1 with TRBJ1-4; 10 bases align to TRBD1. The CDR3 loop spans 16 amino acids. V shed 4 bases and J 1 base; nucleotides not matched to a gene: 4. The V gene's germline CDR1 is SGHRS and CDR2 YFSETQ. CDR3 region: CASSTTGGLTNEKLFF. CDR3 sequence (DNA): TGCGCCAGCAGCACGACAGGGGGCTTAACTAATGAAAAACTGTTTTTT.

V and J are TRBV29-1 and TRBJ2-3; 7 nucleotides match TRBD1. Germline-derived CDR1 and CDR2 are SQVTM and ANQGSEA. The trim removed 1 base at V and 2 bases at J, leaving 6 bases unmatched. The CDR3 has 15 residues. The CDR3 region is CSVEVQGLNTDTQYF. In DNA form, the CDR3 reads TGCAGCGTTGAAGTACAGGGGCTCAACACAGATACGCAGTATTTT.

The chain couples TRBV5-1 to TRBJ2-5, with 9 bases aligning to TRBD2. This CDR3 spans 14 amino acids. Germline lookup yields CDR1 SGHRS and CDR2 YFSETQ. V shed 1 base and J 5 bases; nucleotides not matched to a gene: 3. DNA for the CDR3: TGCGCCAGCAGCTTGAACGGACTAGCGGAGACCCAGTACTTC. This sequence encodes CASSLNGLAETQYF.

This chain uses TRBV7-2 with TRBJ2-7, with 12 bases lining up with TRBD2. The CDR3 extends over 15 amino acids. With 5 bases clipped from V and 2 bases from J, the junction kept 4 bases outside the gene matches. Germline assignment: CDR1 SGHTA and CDR2 FQGNSA. This CDR3 is CASSRTSGAPYEQYF. Written as DNA, the CDR3 is TGTGCCAGCAGCCGGACTAGCGGGGCCCCCTACGAGCAGTACTTC.

The V and J genes are TRBV20-1 and TRBJ1-2; weak D call: TRBD1 (6 bases). The germline CDR1 and CDR2 sequences are DFQATT and SNEGSKA (reference sequence). The V gene lost 4 bases and the J gene lost 1 base, with 13 bases spanning the gap. The CDR3 covers 14 residues. CDR3 region: CSATRTELNYGYTF. Here the CDR3 DNA reads TGCAGTGCTACCCGGACAGAACTTAACTATGGCTACACCTTC.

The rearrangement uses TRBV20-1 and TRBJ2-7; D assignment may be TRBD1 or TRBD2 (5 bases each). CDR3 size: 12 residues. V lost 6 bases to trimming and J lost 5 bases, with 14 bases between them. CDR1 is DFQATT, CDR2 SNEGSKA, per germline (reference sequence). The CDR3 is CSARDVRHEQYF. Here the CDR3 DNA reads TGCAGTGCACGGGACGTCCGCCACGAGCAGTACTTC.

This CDR3 is CSAMGESNYGYTF. The DNA of the CDR3 is TGCAGTGCTATGGGCGAGTCTAACTATGGCTACACCTTC. The V call is TRBV20-1, the J call TRBJ1-2, with D unresolved. Trimming took 4 bases from V and 0 from J, leaving 9 bases between them. Germline lookup yields CDR1 DFQATT and CDR2 SNEGSKA (reference sequence). The CDR3 has 13 amino acids.

A few counts support this clonotype. The chain links TRBV20-1 to TRBJ2-1; 9 bases are shared with TRBD1. The CDR3 is 14 amino acids. Germline V gene lookup returns CDR1 DFQATT and CDR2 SNEGSKA (reference sequence). V shed 5 bases, J shed 3 bases, and the junction held 5 bases outside the gene matches. The DNA for the CDR3 is TGCAGTGCTTGGGACAGGGTTGGCTACAATGAGCAGTTCTTC. Its translation: CSAWDRVGYNEQFF.

The chain couples TRBV12-3 or TRBV12-4 to TRBJ2-1; 11 nucleotides align to TRBD2. The trim removed 6 bases at V and 5 bases at J, leaving 6 bases unmatched. This CDR3 has 15 residues. The DNA for the CDR3 is TGTGCCAGCAGGGGGCTAGCGGGGGGCGACAATGAGCAGTTCTTC. This encodes CASRGLAGGDNEQFF.